This T cell receptor beta chain is drawn from a study of T cell repertoires in cytomegalovirus infection. Study background: An indication of both CMV infection and matching HLA type came from public TCR beta signatures.

Looked up from germline, CDR1 is SGHTA and CDR2 is FQGNSA. The CDR3 contains 15 residues. Trimming removed 5 bases from V and 0 bases from J; junction bases left unmatched: 3. Study results and limitations: Accumulated public TCR beta family frequency recognized individuals carrying CMV together with the relevant HLA.

TCRdb ran MiXCR on the reads and lists one entry per CDR3 protein. The table records more than 250,000 distinct CDR3 sequences, roughly an eighth of them present only once. This clonotype was observed at least ten times. Its target is not known. This clonotype originated in a human donor in good health (CMV status not recorded). Some clones in this sample may be carry-over from other donors' samples. The sample taken for sequencing was PBMCs. The V call is TRBV7-2, the J call TRBJ2-2, with 7 bases identical to TRBD1. CDR3 DNA sequence: TGTGCCAGCAGCATACAGGGGTCGAACACCGGGGAGCTGTTTTTT. As protein: CASSIQGSNTGELFF.